Shown below are 19 T cell receptor beta chains from a single sample sequenced in a study of T cells in Graves' hyperthyroidism and ophthalmopathy. TCR beta CDR3 region amplification was performed from RNA transcripts. Carried out on the TCR CDR3, a first-round RT-PCR used the HTBI primer set. A single record per CDR3 protein comes from TCRdb applying MiXCR to the multiplex PCR reads. The table includes approximately 740,000 distinct CDR3 sequences, roughly 15% detected once. The sample was blood. Source of these receptors: a woman aged 18-29 years with Graves' hyperthyroidism.

V and J are TRBV4-1 and TRBJ2-2; D perhaps matches TRBD1 (6 bases). V dropped 2 bases and J dropped 3 bases, with 10 bases sitting between them. Germline V gives CDR1 MGHRA, CDR2 YSYEKL. The CDR3 has 15 residues. CDR3 protein: CASSQLGQHTGELFF. The CDR3 nucleotides read TGCGCCAGCAGCCAACTCGGACAGCACACCGGGGAGCTGTTTTTT.

This clonotype was seen more than once but under ten times. The chain employs TRBV5-1 and TRBJ2-7; D possibly corresponds to TRBD2 (7 bases). The V gene lost 0 bases and the J gene lost 8 bases, with 21 bases spanning the gap. The CDR3 spans 16 residues. Germline V gene lookup returns CDR1 SGHRS and CDR2 YFSETQ. CDR3 loop: CASSLASGGRTYKQYF. The CDR3 DNA follows: TGCGCCAGCAGCTTGGCCTCGGGGGGCCGAACTTACAAGCAGTACTTC.

Many counts were recorded for this clonotype. J is TRBJ1-1 and V is TRBV3-2. TRBV3-2 is a pseudogene locus. The CDR3 consists of 12 residues. This chain's CDR3 is CASSPSGPEAFF. The CDR3 DNA is TGTGCCAGCAGCCCATCCGGCCCTGAAGCTTTCTTT.

This clonotype was counted a single time. The V call is TRBV20-1, the J call TRBJ2-1; TRBD2 aligns across 8 bases. CDR1 DFQATT and CDR2 SNEGSKA come from the germline V gene (reference sequence). This CDR3 spans 13 amino acids. V gave up 3 bases and J gave up 9 bases; unmatched junction bases: 7. The DNA of the CDR3 is TGCAGTGCTAGCGGGGGGGCCGGTCTTGAGCAGTTCTTC. Encoded protein: CSASGGAGLEQFF.

Only a few counts were recorded for this clonotype. The V call is TRBV20-1, the J call TRBJ1-2; D is uncertain. V was pared by 4 bases and J by 13 bases, with 13 bases between. The CDR3 is 10 amino acids. The V gene's germline CDR1 is DFQATT and CDR2 SNEGSKA (reference sequence). CDR3: CSATNRWATF. The CDR3 nucleotides are TGCAGTGCTACTAATCGTTGGGCCACCTTC.

The rearrangement uses TRBV24-1 and TRBJ2-7; D is perhaps TRBD1 or TRBD2 (6 bases each). This CDR3 comprises 15 residues. Trimming left V 4 bases short and J 5 bases short, with 17 bases between. The germline gives CDR1 KGHDR, CDR2 SFDVKD. DNA for the CDR3: TGTGCCACCAGTGACACCGGGAGAGGGGGAAACGAGCAGTACTTC. Protein sequence: CATSDTGRGGNEQYF.

This clonotype was counted at least ten times. The rearrangement uses TRBV30 and TRBJ2-5; tentatively, D is TRBD2 (6 bases). Germline CDR1 reads GTSNPN; CDR2 reads SVGIG (reference sequence). V gave up 5 bases and J gave up 2 bases, with 18 bases separating them. The CDR3 covers 15 residues. The DNA of the CDR3 is TGTGCCTGGGGCCTCGGAGGGCGGTTACAAGAGACCCAGTACTTC. Its protein product is CAWGLGGRLQETQYF.

This clonotype has at least ten counts. The chain combines TRBV30 with TRBJ1-4; D not certain. Germline V gives CDR1 GTSNPN, CDR2 SVGIG (reference sequence). Trimming took off 4 bases at V and 6 bases at J, with 12 bases between the two ends. The CDR3 runs 13 residues. The CDR3 here is CAWKRPVDEKLFF. The CDR3 coding sequence is TGTGCCTGGAAACGGCCAGTGGATGAAAAACTGTTTTTT. The variable domain in full, with the rest retrieved from reference TRBV30 and TRBJ1-4, is SQTIHQWPATLVQPVGSPLSLECTVEGTSNPNLYWYRQAAGRGLQLLFYSVGIGQISSEVPQNLSASRPQDRQFILSSKKLLLSDSGFYLCAWKRPVDEKLFFGSGTQLSVL.

This clonotype was recorded at least ten times. The rearrangement links TRBV12-3 or TRBV12-4 to TRBJ2-1, with 8 bases that match TRBD1. The CDR3 runs 13 residues. With V trimmed by 7 bases and J by 6 bases, 5 bases remained unmatched. The CDR3 sequence is CASISDRVNEQFF. Here the CDR3 DNA reads TGTGCCAGCATTTCGGACAGGGTCAATGAGCAGTTCTTC.

This clonotype was found a few times. The V call is TRBV24-1, the J call TRBJ2-1; D possibly uses TRBD1 or TRBD2 (5 bases each). V was cut by 6 bases and J by 2 bases, with 19 bases left in between. This CDR3 region has 17 residues. CDR1 is KGHDR and CDR2 is SFDVKD in the germline V gene. CDR3 DNA sequence: TGTGCCACCAGTCCCGCGGGTGCAGGGAAAACCTACAATGAGCAGTTCTTC. Its protein product is CATSPAGAGKTYNEQFF.

This clonotype was seen repeatedly, ten times or more. The chain links TRBV28 to TRBJ2-3; no clear D gene. V lost 2 bases to trimming and J lost 2 bases, with 11 bases between them. Germline V gives CDR1 MDHEN, CDR2 SYDVKM. This CDR3 has 15 amino acids. The CDR3 region is CASSLRDTDTDTQYF. The CDR3 DNA is TGTGCCAGCAGTTTACGAGACACCGACACAGATACGCAGTATTTT.

This clonotype appeared many times. The rearrangement links TRBV6-5 to TRBJ1-5; D ambiguous. Per the germline V gene, CDR1 is MNHEY and CDR2 is SVGAGI. The CDR3 has 15 residues. Trimming pared 2 bases from V and 3 bases from J, leaving 11 bases between. In DNA form, the CDR3 reads TGTGCCAGCAGTTACGTAGTACAGCCCAATCAGCCCCAGCATTTT. Protein sequence: CASSYVVQPNQPQHF.

This clonotype was observed many times. This chain joins TRBV20-1 and TRBJ1-1; D may be TRBD1 (5 bases). Trimming cost V 5 bases and J 1 base, with 23 bases left between them. The CDR3 loop spans 17 amino acids. Germline V lookup: CDR1 DFQATT, CDR2 SNEGSKA (reference sequence). CDR3 sequence: CSALGRRWVGRNTEAFF. For the CDR3, the DNA is TGCAGTGCTCTGGGACGTCGGTGGGTGGGCCGGAACACTGAAGCTTTCTTT.

This clonotype was seen at least ten times. The chain employs TRBV28 and TRBJ1-1, with D perhaps TRBD1 (5 bases). CDR1 is MDHEN, CDR2 SYDVKM, per germline. Deletions cut 3 bases from V and 1 base from J, with 12 bases between. CDR3 length equals 15 residues. The CDR3 DNA follows: TGTGCCAGCAGTTTGGGACCAACCTGGAACACTGAAGCTTTCTTT. It yields the protein CASSLGPTWNTEAFF.

This clonotype was counted ten times or more. The chain uses TRBV2 and TRBJ2-3; 12 bases agree with TRBD2. J lost 0 bases, V lost 6 bases, and 10 bases had no gene match. Germline lookup yields CDR1 SNHLY and CDR2 FYNNEI. CDR3 length: 18 residues. The CDR3 spells CASSVRTSGITSTDTQYF. In nucleotides, the CDR3 is TGTGCCAGCAGCGTGCGGACTAGCGGGATTACTAGCACAGATACGCAGTATTTT.

The rearrangement joins TRBV19 to TRBJ1-2; no definite D call. V shed 5 bases and J shed 6 bases, with 10 bases lying between them. The length of the CDR3 is 12 residues. Germline-derived CDR1 and CDR2 are LNHDA and SQIVND (reference sequence). This CDR3 is CASSWGYNGYTF. The CDR3, as DNA: TGTGCCAGTAGTTGGGGTTACAATGGCTACACCTTC.

This clonotype occurred a few times. The chain couples TRBV7-9 to TRBJ1-2, with D hard to call. The germline V and J ends were trimmed by 4 bases and 4 bases, with 13 bases remaining between them. The CDR3 loop spans 14 amino acids. The V gene's germline CDR1 is SEHNR and CDR2 FQNEAQ (reference sequence). The CDR3 loop is CASSSTDAIYGYTF. The DNA for the CDR3 is TGTGCCAGCAGCTCAACAGATGCGATCTATGGCTACACCTTC.

This clonotype was recorded many times. This sequence joins TRBV20-1 and TRBJ2-1; 13 positions match TRBD2. V was pared by 0 bases and J by 8 bases, with 7 bases of the junction left unmatched. The CDR3 runs 16 residues. CDR1 is DFQATT and CDR2 is SNEGSKA in the germline V gene (reference sequence). The CDR3: CSARDWGTSGIYEQFF. In DNA form, the CDR3 reads TGCAGTGCTAGAGATTGGGGGACTAGCGGGATCTATGAGCAGTTCTTC.

The table lists this clonotype with many counts. V usage is TRBV7-9 and J usage is TRBJ2-1, with TRBD1 identical over 12 bases. Per germline, CDR1 SEHNR and CDR2 FQNEAQ (reference sequence). The CDR3 has 15 residues. V shed 5 bases and J 5 bases; nucleotides not matched to a gene: 4. CDR3 DNA: TGTGCCAGCAGCGGCGGGACAGGGGGCCACAATGAGCAGTTCTTC. It encodes CASSGGTGGHNEQFF.